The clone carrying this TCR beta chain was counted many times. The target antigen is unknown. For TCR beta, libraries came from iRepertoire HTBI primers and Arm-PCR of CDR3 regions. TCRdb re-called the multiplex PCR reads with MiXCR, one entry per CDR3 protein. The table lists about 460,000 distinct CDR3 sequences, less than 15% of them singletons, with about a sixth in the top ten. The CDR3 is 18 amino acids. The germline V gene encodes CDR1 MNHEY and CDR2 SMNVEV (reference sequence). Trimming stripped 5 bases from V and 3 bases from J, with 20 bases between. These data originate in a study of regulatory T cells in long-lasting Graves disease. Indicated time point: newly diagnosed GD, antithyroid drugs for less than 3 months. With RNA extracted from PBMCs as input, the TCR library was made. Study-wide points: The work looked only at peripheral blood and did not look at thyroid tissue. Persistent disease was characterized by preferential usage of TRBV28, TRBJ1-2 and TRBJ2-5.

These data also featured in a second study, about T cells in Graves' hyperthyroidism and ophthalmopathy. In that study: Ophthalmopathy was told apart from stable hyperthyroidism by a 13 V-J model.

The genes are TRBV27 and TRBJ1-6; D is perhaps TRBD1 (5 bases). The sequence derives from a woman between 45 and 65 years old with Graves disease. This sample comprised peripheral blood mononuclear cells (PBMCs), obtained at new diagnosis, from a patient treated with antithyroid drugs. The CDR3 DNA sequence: TGTGCCAGCAGTCCCGGGACCGCTGGGTCAGGCTATAATTCACCCCTCCACTTT. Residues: CASSPGTAGSGYNSPLHF.